Each of the 3 T cell receptor beta chains below was sequenced from the same sample in a study of CXCR3-negative and CXCR3-positive naive CD8 T cells. Preparation of TRB cDNA libraries relied on 5' RACE carrying UMI labels. TCRdb reprocessed the 5' RACE reads and stores each CDR3 protein as one record, lacking DNA. Here the sample table reports roughly 48,000 distinct CDR3 sequences. The sequencing sample was made of memory CD8+ T cells from blood. The receptors derive from a human donor in good health. Some clones in this sample may be carry-over from other donors' samples.

This chain joins TRBV7-9 and TRBJ1-1. This CDR3 contains 16 residues. CDR1 and CDR2 from the germline V gene are SEHNR and FQNEAQ (reference sequence). CDR3 sequence reads: CASSTLGSPPNTEAFF.

J is TRBJ2-2 and V is TRBV12-3 or TRBV12-4; TCRdb calls TRBD1, which cannot be checked without DNA. The CDR3 covers 13 residues. CDR3 protein: CASSPGYTGELFF.

This sequence joins TRBV29-1 and TRBJ2-3; there is no DNA to check the TCRdb D call of TRBD2. The CDR3 loop spans 15 amino acids. The V gene's germline CDR1 is SQVTM and CDR2 ANQGSEA. The CDR3 sequence: CSVEDSRAGTDTQYF.